This record concerns one TCR beta chain sequence. Profiled with immunoSEQ multiplex PCR; TCRdb holds only in-frame clones, not every one. The profile shows more than 900,000 clones, roughly 74% of them singletons. The data stem from a study of shared clonotypes between healthy human individuals. Trimming shortened V by 4 bases and J by 1 base, and 10 bases separated the two germline ends. CDR1 GTSNPN and CDR2 SVGIG come from the germline V gene (reference sequence). This CDR3 has 13 amino acids. This chain joins TRBV30 and TRBJ1-1; D is uncertain. The sequencing sample was made of memory CD4+ T cells from PBMCs. The subset here: CD45RA-negative fraction. The source is a man younger than 35 in good health. Some clones in this sample may be carry-over from other donors' samples. The CDR3 loop reads CAWTEGGNTEAFF. The CDR3 bases are TGTGCCTGGACCGAAGGAGGGAACACTGAAGCTTTCTTT. Full variable domain (rest looked up from reference TRBV30 and TRBJ1-1): SQTIHQWPATLVQPVGSPLSLECTVEGTSNPNLYWYRQAAGRGLQLLFYSVGIGQISSEVPQNLSASRPQDRQFILSSKKLLLSDSGFYLCAWTEGGNTEAFFGQGTRLTVV.